A single sample gave rise to the 2 T cell receptor beta chains below, sequenced in a study of T cell responses to AZD1222 COVID-19 vaccine. Assay used: immunoSEQ multiplex PCR; TCRdb lists only in-frame clones, some missing. The sample lists about 180,000 clones, approximately 90% occurring once. The sequencing used peripheral blood, collected 28 days after the second AZD1222 dose. The receptors were sampled from an adult who received the AZD1222 COVID-19 vaccine.

The chain uses TRBV24-1 and TRBJ1-5, with unresolved D. The CDR3 spans 15 residues. With 4 bases removed from V and 9 bases from J, the gap between germline ends came to 18 bases. Germline V gene sequence: CDR1 KGHDR, CDR2 SFDVKD. CDR3 DNA sequence: TGTGCCACCAGTGACCCTGACGGACCCGATACGCCCCAGCATTTT. Protein: CATSDPDGPDTPQHF.

The chain joins TRBV6-5 to TRBJ2-7; D is unclear. The V end was cut by 2 bases, the J end by 3 bases, with 8 bases between. Germline V gene data show CDR1 as MNHEY and CDR2 as SVGAGI. This CDR3 contains 13 residues. The chain's CDR3 is CASSYRRNYEQYF. Written as DNA, the CDR3 is TGTGCCAGCAGTTACAGACGGAACTACGAGCAGTACTTC.